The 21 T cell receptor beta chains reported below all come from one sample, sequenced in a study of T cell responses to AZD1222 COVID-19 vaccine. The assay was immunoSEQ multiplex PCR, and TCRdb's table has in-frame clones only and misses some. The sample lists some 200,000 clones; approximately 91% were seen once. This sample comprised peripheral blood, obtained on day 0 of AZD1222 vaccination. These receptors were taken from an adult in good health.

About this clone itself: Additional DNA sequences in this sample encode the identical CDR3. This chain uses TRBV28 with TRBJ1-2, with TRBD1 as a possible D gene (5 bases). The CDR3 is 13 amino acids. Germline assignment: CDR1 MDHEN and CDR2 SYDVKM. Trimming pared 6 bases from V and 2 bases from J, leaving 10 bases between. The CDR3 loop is CASSPQGNYGYTF. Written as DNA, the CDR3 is TGTGCCAGCAGCCCCCAGGGAAACTATGGCTACACCTTC.

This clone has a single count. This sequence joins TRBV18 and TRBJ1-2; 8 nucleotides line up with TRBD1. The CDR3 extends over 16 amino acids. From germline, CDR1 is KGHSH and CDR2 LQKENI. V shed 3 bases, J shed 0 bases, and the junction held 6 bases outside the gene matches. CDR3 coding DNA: TGTGCCAGCTCACCTGGGACAGGAAGATCTAACTATGGCTACACCTTC. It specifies CASSPGTGRSNYGYTF.

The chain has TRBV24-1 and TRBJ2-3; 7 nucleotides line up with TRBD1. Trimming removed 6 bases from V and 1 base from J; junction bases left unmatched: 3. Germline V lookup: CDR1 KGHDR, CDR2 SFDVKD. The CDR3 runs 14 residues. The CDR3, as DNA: TGTGCCACCAGTAGGGGGCCTGGCACAGATACGCAGTATTTT. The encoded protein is CATSRGPGTDTQYF.

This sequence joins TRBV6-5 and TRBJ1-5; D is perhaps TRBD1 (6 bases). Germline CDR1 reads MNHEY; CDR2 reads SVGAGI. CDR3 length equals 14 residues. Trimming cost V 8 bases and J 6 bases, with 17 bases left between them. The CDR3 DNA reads TGTGCCAGCGCGTTGGGGGCCGTAACTCAGCCCCAGCATTTT. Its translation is CASALGAVTQPQHF.

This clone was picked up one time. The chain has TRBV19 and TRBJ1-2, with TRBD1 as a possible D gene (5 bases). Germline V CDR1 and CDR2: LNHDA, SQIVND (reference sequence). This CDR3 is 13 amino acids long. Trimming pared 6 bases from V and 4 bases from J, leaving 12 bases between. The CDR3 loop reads CASRGQTSYGYTF. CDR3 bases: TGTGCCAGTAGGGGGCAGACCTCCTATGGCTACACCTTC. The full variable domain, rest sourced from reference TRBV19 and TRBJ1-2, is DGGITQSPKYLFRKEGQNVTLSCEQNLNHDAMYWYRQDPGQGLRLIYYSQIVNDFQKGDIAEGYSVSREKKESFPLTVTSAQKNPTAFYLCASRGQTSYGYTFGSGTRLTVV.

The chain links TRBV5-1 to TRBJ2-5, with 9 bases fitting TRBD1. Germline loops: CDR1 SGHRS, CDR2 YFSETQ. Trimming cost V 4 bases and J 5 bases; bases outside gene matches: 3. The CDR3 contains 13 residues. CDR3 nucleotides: TGCGCCAGCAGCACAGGGGGCGAGGAGACCCAGTACTTC. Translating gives CASSTGGEETQYF. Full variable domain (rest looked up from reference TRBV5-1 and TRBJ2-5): KAGVTQTPRYLIKTRGQQVTLSCSPISGHRSVSWYQQTPGQGLQFLFEYFSETQRNKGNFPGRFSGRQFSNSRSEMNVSTLELGDSALYLCASSTGGEETQYFGPGTRLLVL.

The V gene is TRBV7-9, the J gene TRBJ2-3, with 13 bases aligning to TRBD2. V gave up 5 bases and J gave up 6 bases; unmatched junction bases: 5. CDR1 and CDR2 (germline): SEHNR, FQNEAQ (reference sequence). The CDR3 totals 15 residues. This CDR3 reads CASSRLAGGSDTQYF. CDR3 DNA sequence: TGTGCCAGCAGCAGACTAGCGGGAGGTTCGGATACGCAGTATTTT.

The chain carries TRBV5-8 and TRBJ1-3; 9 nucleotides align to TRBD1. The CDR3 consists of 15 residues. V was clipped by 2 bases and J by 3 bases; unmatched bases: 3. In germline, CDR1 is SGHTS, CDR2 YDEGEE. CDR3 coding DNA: TGTGCCAGCAGCTTACAGGGGGCCTTTGGAAACACCATATATTTT. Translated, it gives CASSLQGAFGNTIYF.

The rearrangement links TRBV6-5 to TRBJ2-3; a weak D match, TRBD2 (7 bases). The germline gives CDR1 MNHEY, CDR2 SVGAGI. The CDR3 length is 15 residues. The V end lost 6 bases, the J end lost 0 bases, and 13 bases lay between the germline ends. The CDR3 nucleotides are TGTGCCAGCAGCGACAAGGGGGGGAGCACAGATACGCAGTATTTT. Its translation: CASSDKGGSTDTQYF.

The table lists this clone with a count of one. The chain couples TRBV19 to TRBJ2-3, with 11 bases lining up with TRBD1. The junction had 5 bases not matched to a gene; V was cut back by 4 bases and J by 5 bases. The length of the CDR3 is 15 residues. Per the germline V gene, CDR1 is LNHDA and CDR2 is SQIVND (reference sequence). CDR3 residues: CASSTRTGGVDTQYF. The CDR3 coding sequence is TGTGCCAGTAGTACAAGGACAGGGGGCGTAGATACGCAGTATTTT.

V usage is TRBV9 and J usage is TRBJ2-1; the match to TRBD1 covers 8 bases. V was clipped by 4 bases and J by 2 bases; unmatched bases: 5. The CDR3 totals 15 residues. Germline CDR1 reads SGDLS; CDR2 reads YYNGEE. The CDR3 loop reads CASSIGTGAYNEQFF. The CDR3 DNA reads TGTGCCAGCAGCATCGGGACAGGTGCCTACAATGAGCAGTTCTTC.

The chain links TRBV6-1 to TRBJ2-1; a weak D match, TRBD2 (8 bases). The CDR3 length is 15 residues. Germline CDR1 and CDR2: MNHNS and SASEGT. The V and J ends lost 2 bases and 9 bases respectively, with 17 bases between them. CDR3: CASSERGGGTVEQFF. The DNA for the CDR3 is TGTGCCAGCAGTGAAAGGGGCGGGGGGACAGTTGAGCAGTTCTTC.

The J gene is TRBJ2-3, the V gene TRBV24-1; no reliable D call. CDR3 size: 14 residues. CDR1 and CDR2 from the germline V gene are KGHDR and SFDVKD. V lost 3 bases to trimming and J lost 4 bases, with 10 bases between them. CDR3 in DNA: TGTGCCACCAGTGATGGCACAGTACCAGATACGCAGTATTTT. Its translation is CATSDGTVPDTQYF.

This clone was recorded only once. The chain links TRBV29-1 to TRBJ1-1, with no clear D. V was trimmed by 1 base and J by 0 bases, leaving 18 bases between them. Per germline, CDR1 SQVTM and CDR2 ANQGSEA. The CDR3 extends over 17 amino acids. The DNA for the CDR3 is TGCAGCGTTGAAGCGGTCAGGAATCATTTCATGAACACTGAAGCTTTCTTT. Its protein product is CSVEAVRNHFMNTEAFF.

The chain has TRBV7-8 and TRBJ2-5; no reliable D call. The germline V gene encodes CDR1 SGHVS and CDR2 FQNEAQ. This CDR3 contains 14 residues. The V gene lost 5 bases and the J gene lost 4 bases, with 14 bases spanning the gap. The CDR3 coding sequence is TGTGCCAGCAGCCGACCCGGGTTGGCAGAGACCCAGTACTTC. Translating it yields CASSRPGLAETQYF.

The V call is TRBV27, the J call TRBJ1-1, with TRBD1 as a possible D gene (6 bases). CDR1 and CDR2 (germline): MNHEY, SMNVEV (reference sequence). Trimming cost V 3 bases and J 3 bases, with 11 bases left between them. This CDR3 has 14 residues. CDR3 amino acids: CASSFNGGDTEAFF. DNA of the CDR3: TGTGCCAGCAGTTTTAACGGGGGCGACACTGAAGCTTTCTTT.

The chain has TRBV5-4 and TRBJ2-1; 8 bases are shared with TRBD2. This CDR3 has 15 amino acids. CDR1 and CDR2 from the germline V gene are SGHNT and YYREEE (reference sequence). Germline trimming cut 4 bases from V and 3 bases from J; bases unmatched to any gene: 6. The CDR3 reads CASSPSGSFYNEQFF. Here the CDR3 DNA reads TGTGCCAGCAGCCCCAGCGGGAGTTTCTACAATGAGCAGTTCTTC.

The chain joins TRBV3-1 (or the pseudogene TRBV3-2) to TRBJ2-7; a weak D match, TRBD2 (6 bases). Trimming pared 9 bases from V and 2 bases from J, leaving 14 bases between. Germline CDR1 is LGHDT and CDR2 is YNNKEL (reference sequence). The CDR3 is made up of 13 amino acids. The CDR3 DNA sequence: TGTGCCAGTCTTAATGGCGGGACCTACGAGCAGTACTTC. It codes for CASLNGGTYEQYF.

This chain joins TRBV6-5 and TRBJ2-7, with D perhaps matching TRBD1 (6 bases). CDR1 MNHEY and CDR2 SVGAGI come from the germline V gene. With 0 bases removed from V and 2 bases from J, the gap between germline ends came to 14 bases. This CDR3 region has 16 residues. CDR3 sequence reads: CASSYSTGHHTYEQYF. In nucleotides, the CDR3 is TGTGCCAGCAGTTACTCGACAGGACACCATACCTACGAGCAGTACTTC.

As DNA, the CDR3 is TGTGCCAGCAGCGTAGCAGGGGGGACCGGGGAGCTGTTTTTT. Residues: CASSVAGGTGELFF. The chain links TRBV9 to TRBJ2-2; D may be TRBD1 (7 bases). Per the germline V gene, CDR1 is SGDLS and CDR2 is YYNGEE. This CDR3 has 14 amino acids. V shed 0 bases and J shed 5 bases, with 8 bases lying between them.

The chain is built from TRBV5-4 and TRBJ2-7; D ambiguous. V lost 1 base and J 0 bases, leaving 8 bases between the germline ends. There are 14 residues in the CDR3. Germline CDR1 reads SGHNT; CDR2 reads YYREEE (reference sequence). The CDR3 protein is CASSLSILSYEQYF. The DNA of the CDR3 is TGTGCCAGCAGCTTGTCGATCCTCTCCTACGAGCAGTACTTC. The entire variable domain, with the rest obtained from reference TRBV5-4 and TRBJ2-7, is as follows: ETGVTQSPTHLIKTRGQQVTLRCSSQSGHNTVSWYQQALGQGPQFIFQYYREEENGRGNFPPRFSGLQFPNYSSELNVNALELDDSALYLCASSLSILSYEQYFGPGTRLTVT.